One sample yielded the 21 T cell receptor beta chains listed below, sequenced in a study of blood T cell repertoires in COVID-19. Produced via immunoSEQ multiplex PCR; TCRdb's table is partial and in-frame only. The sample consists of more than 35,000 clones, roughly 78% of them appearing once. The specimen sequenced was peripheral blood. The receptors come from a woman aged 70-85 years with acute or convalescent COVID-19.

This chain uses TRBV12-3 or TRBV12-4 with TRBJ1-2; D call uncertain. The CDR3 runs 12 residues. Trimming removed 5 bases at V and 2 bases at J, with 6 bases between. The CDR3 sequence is CASSTGNYGYTF. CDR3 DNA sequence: TGTGCCAGCAGTACGGGAAACTATGGCTACACCTTC.

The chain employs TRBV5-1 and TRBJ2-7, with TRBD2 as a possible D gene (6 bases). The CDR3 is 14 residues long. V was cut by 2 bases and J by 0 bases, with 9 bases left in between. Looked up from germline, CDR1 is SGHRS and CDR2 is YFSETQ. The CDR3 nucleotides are TGCGCCAGCAGCTTTGACGGGAGCTCCTACGAGCAGTACTTC. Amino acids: CASSFDGSSYEQYF.

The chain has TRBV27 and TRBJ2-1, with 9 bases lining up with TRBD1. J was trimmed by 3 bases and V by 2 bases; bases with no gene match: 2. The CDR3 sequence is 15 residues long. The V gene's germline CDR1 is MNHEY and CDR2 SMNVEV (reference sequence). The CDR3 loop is CASSLKTGGYNEQFF. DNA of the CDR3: TGTGCCAGCAGTTTAAAGACAGGGGGCTACAATGAGCAGTTCTTC.

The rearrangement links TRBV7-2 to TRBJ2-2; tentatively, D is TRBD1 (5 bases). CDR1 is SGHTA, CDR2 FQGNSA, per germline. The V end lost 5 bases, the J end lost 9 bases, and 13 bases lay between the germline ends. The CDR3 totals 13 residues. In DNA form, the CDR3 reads TGTGCCAGCAGCCCCCCCTCAGGGAGGGAGCTGTTTTTT. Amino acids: CASSPPSGRELFF.

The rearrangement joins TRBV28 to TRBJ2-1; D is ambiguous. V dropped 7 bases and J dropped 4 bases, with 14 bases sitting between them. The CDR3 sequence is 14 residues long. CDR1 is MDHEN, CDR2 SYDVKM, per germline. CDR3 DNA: TGTGCCAGCAAAGAGGTTGCGGTTTACAATGAGCAGTTCTTC. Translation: CASKEVAVYNEQFF.

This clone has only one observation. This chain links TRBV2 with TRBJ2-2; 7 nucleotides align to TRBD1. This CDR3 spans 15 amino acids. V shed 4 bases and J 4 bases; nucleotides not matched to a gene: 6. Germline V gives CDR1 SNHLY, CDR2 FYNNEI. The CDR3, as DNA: TGTGCCAGCAGTGTTGTTCAGGGGGTCACCGGGGAGCTGTTTTTT. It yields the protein CASSVVQGVTGELFF.

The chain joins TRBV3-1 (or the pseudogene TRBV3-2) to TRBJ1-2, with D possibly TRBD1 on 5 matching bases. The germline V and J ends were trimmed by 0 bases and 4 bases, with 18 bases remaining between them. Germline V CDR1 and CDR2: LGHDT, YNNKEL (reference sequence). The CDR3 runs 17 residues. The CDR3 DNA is TGTGCCAGCAGCCAAGATCATCTTAGGGGCGGTGCCTATGGCTACACCTTC. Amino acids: CASSQDHLRGGAYGYTF.

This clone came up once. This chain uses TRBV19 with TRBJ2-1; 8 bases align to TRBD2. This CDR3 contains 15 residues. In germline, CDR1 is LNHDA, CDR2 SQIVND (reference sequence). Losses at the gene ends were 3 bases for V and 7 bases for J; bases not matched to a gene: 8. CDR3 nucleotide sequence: TGTGCCAGTAGTATTTACGGGGGGGTCGGTAATGAGCAGTTCTTC. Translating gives CASSIYGGVGNEQFF.

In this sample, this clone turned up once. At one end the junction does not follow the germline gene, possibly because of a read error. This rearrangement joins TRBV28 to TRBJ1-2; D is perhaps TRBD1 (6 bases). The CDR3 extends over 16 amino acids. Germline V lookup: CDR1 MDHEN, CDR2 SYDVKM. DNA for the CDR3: TGTGCCAGCAGTTTGATGTCCCTCGGACAGTCCTATGGCTACTCCTTC. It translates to CASSLMSLGQSYGYSF.

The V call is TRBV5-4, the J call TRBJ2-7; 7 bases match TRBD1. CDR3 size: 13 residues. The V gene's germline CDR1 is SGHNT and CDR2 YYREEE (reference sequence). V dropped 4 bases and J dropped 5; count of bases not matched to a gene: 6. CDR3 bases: TGTGCCAGCAGCGCATACAGGGGCCACGAGCAGTACTTC. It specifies CASSAYRGHEQYF.

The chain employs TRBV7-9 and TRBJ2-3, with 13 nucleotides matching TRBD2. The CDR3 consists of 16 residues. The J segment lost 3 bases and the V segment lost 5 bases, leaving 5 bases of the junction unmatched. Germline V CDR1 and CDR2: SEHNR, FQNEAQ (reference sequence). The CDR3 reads CASSTGTSGMTDTQYF. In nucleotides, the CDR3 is TGTGCCAGCAGCACCGGGACTAGCGGGATGACAGATACGCAGTATTTT.

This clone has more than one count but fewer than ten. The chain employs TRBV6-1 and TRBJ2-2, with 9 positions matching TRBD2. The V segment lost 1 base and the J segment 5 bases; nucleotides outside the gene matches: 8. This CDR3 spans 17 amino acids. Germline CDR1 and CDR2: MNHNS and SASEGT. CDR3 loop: CASSEVIAGDLTGELFF. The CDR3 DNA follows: TGTGCCAGCAGTGAAGTGATAGCGGGAGATTTGACCGGGGAGCTGTTTTTT.

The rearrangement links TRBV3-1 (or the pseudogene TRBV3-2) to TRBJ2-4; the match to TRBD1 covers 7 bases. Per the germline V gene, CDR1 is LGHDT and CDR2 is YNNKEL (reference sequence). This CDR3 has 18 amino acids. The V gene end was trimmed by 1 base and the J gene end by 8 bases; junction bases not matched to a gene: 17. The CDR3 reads CASSQVTPGTGVGYIQYF. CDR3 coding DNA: TGTGCCAGCAGCCAAGTAACCCCCGGAACAGGGGTGGGTTACATTCAGTACTTC.

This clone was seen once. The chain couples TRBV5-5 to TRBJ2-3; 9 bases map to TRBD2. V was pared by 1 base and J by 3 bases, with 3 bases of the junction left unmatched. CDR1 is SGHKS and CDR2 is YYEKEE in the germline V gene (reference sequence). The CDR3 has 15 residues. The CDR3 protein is CASSLLAGQTDTQYF. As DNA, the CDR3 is TGTGCCAGCAGCTTGCTAGCGGGGCAAACAGATACGCAGTATTTT.

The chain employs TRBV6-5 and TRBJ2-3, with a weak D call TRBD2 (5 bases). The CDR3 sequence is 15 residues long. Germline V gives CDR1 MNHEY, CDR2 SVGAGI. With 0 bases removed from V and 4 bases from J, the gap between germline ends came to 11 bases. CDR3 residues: CASSYSLSGSDTQYF. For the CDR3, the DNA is TGTGCCAGCAGTTACTCGCTCTCGGGATCAGATACGCAGTATTTT.

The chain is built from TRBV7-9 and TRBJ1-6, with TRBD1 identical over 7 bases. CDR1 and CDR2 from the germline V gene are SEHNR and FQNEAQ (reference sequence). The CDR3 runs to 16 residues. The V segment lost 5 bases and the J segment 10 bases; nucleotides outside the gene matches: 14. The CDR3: CASSRRQGSEESPLHF. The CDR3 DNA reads TGTGCCAGCAGCCGCAGACAGGGATCCGAGGAATCACCCCTCCACTTT.

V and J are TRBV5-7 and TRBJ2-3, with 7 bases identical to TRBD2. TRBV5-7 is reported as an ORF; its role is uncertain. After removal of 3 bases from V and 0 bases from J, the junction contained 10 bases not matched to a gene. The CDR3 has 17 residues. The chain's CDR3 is CASSYKQAGTSTDTQYF. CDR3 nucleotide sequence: TGTGCCAGCAGCTATAAGCAAGCGGGGACTAGCACAGATACGCAGTATTTT.

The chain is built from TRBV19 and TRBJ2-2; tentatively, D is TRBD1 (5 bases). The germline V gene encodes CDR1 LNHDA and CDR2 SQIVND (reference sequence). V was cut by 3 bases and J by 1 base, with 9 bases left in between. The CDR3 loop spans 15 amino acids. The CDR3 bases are TGTGCCAGTAGTATCTTGGACAAGAACACCGGGGAGCTGTTTTTT. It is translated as CASSILDKNTGELFF.

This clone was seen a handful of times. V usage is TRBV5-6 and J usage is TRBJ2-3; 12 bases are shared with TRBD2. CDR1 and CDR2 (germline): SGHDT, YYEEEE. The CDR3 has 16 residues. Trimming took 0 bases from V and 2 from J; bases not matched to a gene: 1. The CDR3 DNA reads TGTGCCAGCAGCTTGGCTAGCGGGGGGGCCACAGATACGCAGTATTTT. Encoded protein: CASSLASGGATDTQYF.

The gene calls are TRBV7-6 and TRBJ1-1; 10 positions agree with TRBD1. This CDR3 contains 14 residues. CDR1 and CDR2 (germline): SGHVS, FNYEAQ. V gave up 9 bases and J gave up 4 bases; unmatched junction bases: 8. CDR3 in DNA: TGTGCCAGTTCGGCCGGGACAGGGGTCACTGAAGCTTTCTTT. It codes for CASSAGTGVTEAFF.

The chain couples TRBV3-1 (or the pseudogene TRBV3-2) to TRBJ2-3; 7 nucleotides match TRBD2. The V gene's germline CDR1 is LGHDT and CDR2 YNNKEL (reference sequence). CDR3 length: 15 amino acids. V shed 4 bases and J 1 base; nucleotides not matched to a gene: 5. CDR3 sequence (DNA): TGTGCCAGCAGCCGGGGGGGATCGGGCACAGATACGCAGTATTTT. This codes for CASSRGGSGTDTQYF.